The clone carrying this T cell receptor (beta chain) was detected only a few times. Treatment specified: randomized to nivolumab then ipilimumab (arm A) or the reverse (arm B). V lost 5 bases and J 5 bases, leaving 10 bases between the germline ends. In germline, CDR1 is MNHGY, CDR2 SAAAGT. CDR3 length: 13 residues. Measured with immunoSEQ multiplex PCR; TCRdb has only the in-frame clones, and not every one. Of thousands of clones in the sample, around 23% were seen once. The source of the sample is a study of sequential checkpoint blockade in melanoma. The sample consisted of tumor tissue (inferred from file names), taken from a patient given nivolumab and ipilimumab in sequence. The V gene is TRBV6-8, the J gene TRBJ1-5, with D uncertain. The clonotype comes from a human donor with melanoma. CDR3 DNA: TGTGCCAGCAGTCCGAGGCGGGATCAGCCCCAGCATTTT. As protein: CASSPRRDQPQHF.